The entry that follows covers one TCR beta chain sequence. This record belongs to a study of T cell changes during pregnancy in multiple sclerosis. The V end was cut by 3 bases, the J end by 1 base, with 12 bases between. The CDR3 consists of 15 residues. Germline V gene sequence: CDR1 MDHEN, CDR2 SYDVKM. Sequencing used immunoSEQ multiplex PCR; TCRdb keeps in-frame clones, though not all of them. The sample shows around 66,000 clones, 91% of them seen only once. This TCR was sampled from a female donor in good health, enrolled as a control in a pregnancy study. Sequences were derived from peripheral blood, sampled in the third trimester of pregnancy. The chain employs TRBV28 and TRBJ1-1; D may be TRBD1 (5 bases). The CDR3 DNA reads TGTGCCAGCAGTTTGCTACCTCAGGGGAACACTGAAGCTTTCTTT. Translated: CASSLLPQGNTEAFF.